This T cell receptor (beta chain) was identified in a study of CD8 T cells in Susac syndrome. On the study more broadly: Intravenous immunoglobulin alone or corticosteroids were being given to patients with Susac syndrome at blood draw, unless they were therapy-naive. General observations from the study: Among people with Susac, CD8+ clonal expansion was greatest in TEMRA cells and active patients.

The RNA, roughly 0.45 to 1 ug, was put through reverse transcription using random hexamers. The TCR beta CDR3 was amplified by immunoSEQ multiplex PCR across 54 Vbeta, 13 Jbeta. A single record per CDR3 protein comes from TCRdb applying MiXCR to the immunoSEQ multiplex PCR reads. The sample includes around 200,000 distinct CDR3 sequences, roughly 94% seen only once; the top ten take around 0.16%. This clonotype has a single count. Its specificity is unknown. FACS enriched CD8+ TEMRA cells, while bulk CD8+ and CD4+ were negatively isolated. Germline V CDR1 and CDR2: DFQATT, SNEGSKA (reference sequence). V lost 6 bases and J lost 2, with 11 bases in between. The CDR3 consists of 13 residues.

What was sequenced was CD8+ T cells from PBMCs. The genes are TRBV20-1 and TRBJ2-1; D not certain. The origin of this receptor is a human donor with Susac syndrome. CDR3 region: CSANPSPYNEQFF. DNA of the CDR3: TGCAGTGCAAATCCCAGCCCCTACAATGAGCAGTTCTTC.